This TCR beta chain appears in the sequencing data of a study of blood T cells in healthy people across ages. Study-level results: Possibly, changes in expanded clonotypes were confounded because donor CMV status was unknown.

Alongside a J-beta primer mix, a sample-barcoded 5' primer served in a second PCR lasting roughly 7 to 11 cycles. TCRdb used MiXCR to reprocess the 5' RACE reads, holding one entry per CDR3 protein. The sample has over a million distinct CDR3 sequences, about 25% seen once. The donors, healthy Caucasians from Russia, were aged roughly 6 to 90. Germline V gene data show CDR1 as LGHDT and CDR2 as YNNKEL (reference sequence). This CDR3 spans 15 amino acids. This clonotype was counted between two and nine times. Its target is not known. This same sample was also taken into another study, of T cells of mothers and their children.

Source material: blood. The clonotype originates from a girl aged 2-10 years in good health. This chain joins TRBV3-1 and TRBJ2-7, with 8 nucleotides matching TRBD2. The J call may be faulty, since TRBJ2-1 better matches the DNA end. CDR3 in DNA: TGTGCCAGCAGCCAAGATACCGGGAGGGGCAATGAGCAGTTCTTC. The encoded protein is CASSQDTGRGNEQFF.